These T cell receptor beta chains were read from a single sample in a study of cytomegalovirus exposure and HLA in healthy donors. Produced via immunoSEQ multiplex PCR; TCRdb's table is partial and in-frame only. The repertoire holds more than 90,000 clones, with roughly 74% as singletons. What was sequenced was PBMCs. These receptors all come from a woman aged 30 to 39 in good health and CMV-seronegative. Each CDR3 is given with its conserved first and last residue. The order of the fields is D gene, V gene, clone size, J gene, CDR3 DNA, CDR3 protein. D genes are given only for firm matches. Size values are once, few and many counts, or a class for expanded clones, and some rows have none.

TRBD1	TRBV6-5	few	TRBJ1-4	TGTGCCAGCAGTTACTCTAGGACAGGGCCAGAAAAACTGTTTTTT	CASSYSRTGPEKLFF
TRBD2	TRBV4-2	NA	TRBJ2-1	TGTGCCAGCAGCCACCCACTAGCGGGGGGCAACAATGAGCAGTTCTTC	CASSHPLAGGNNEQFF
NA	TRBV29-1	NA	TRBJ1-4	TGCAGCTTCAGGGCGGACAATAATGAAAAACTGTTTTTT	CSFRADNNEKLFF
TRBD2	TRBV9	NA	TRBJ2-1	TGTGCCAGCAGCCTGACTAGCGGGACACAGTTCTTC	CASSLTSGTQFF
NA	TRBV7-9	NA	TRBJ1-2	TGTGCCAGCAGCCCACAGAACTATGGCTACACCTTC	CASSPQNYGYTF
NA	TRBV4-2	NA	TRBJ2-3	TGTGCCAGCTCTCCCGGGAGCCCCAGGCCAGATACGCAGTATTTT	CASSPGSPRPDTQYF
TRBD1	TRBV30	NA	TRBJ1-2	TGTGCCTGGAGTACAGGGGACTATGGCTACACCTTC	CAWSTGDYGYTF
NA	TRBV19	NA	TRBJ1-4	TGTGCCAGTAGTAAGGACAGCGTTGCAACTAATGAAAAACTGTTTTTT	CASSKDSVATNEKLFF
NA	TRBV5-1	NA	TRBJ1-6	TGCGCCAGCACCCCGGGACATAATAATTCACCCCTCCACTTT	CASTPGHNNSPLHF
NA	TRBV28	NA	TRBJ1-2	TGTGCCAGCAGTCCCAACCCCTCGGGGGGCTACACCTTC	CASSPNPSGGYTF
NA	TRBV4-1	few	TRBJ2-1	TGCGCCAGCAGCCAAGGGGGCTCAAACAATGAGCAGTTCTTC	CASSQGGSNNEQFF
NA	TRBV7-2	NA	TRBJ1-1	TGTGCCAGCAGCGATCAAGGGGGGGGCACTGAAGCTTTCTTT	CASSDQGGGTEAFF
TRBD1	TRBV25-1	NA	TRBJ1-2	TGTGCCAGCAGTGAGATTCCAGGACAGGGCGACTATGGCTACACCTTC	CASSEIPGQGDYGYTF
NA	TRBV5-1	NA	TRBJ1-4	TGCGCCAGCAGCCCCAGTCCGGGGAATGAAAAACTGTTTTTT	CASSPSPGNEKLFF
NA	TRBV11-2	NA	TRBJ1-2	TGTGCCAGCAGCTTAGGGCCAGAAAATCCCTACACCTTC	CASSLGPENPYTF
TRBD1	TRBV4-3	NA	TRBJ2-7	TGCGCCAGCAGCCAACAGGACAGGGTACTCTCCTACGAGCAGTACTTC	CASSQQDRVLSYEQYF
NA	TRBV7-8	few	TRBJ1-1	TGTGCCAGCAGCTTGATTACGACAGGAGGTGAAGCTTTCTTT	CASSLITTGGEAFF
NA	TRBV27	NA	TRBJ2-1	TGTGCCAGCAGTTTAAGCAACTACAATGAGCAGTTCTTC	CASSLSNYNEQFF
NA	TRBV5-1	NA	TRBJ2-1	TGCGCCAGCAGCTTCAGGGGCCATGAGCAGTTCTTC	CASSFRGHEQFF
NA	TRBV2	once	TRBJ1-6	TGTGCCAGCAGTGCCCGTTATAATTCACCCCTCCACTTT	CASSARYNSPLHF